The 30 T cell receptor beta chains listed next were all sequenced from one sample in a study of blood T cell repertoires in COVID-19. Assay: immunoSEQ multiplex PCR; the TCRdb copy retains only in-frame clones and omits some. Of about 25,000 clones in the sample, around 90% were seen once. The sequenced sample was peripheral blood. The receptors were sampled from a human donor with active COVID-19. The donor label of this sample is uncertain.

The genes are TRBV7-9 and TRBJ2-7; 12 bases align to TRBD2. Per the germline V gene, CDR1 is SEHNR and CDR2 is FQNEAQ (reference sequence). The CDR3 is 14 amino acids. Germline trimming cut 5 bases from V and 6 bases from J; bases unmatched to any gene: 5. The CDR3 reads CASSPGLAGIEQYF. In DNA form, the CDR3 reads TGTGCCAGCAGCCCGGGACTAGCGGGCATCGAGCAGTACTTC.

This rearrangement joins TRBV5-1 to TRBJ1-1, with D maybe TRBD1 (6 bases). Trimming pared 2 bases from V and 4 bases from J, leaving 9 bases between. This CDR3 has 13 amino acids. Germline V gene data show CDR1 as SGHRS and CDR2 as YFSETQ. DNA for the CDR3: TGCGCCAGCAGCTTCAGGGGCGGCACTGAAGCTTTCTTT. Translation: CASSFRGGTEAFF.

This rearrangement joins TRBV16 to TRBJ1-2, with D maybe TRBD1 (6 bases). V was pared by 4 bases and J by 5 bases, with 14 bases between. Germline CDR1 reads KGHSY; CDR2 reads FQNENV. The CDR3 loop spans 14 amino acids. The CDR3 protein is CASSLSSTGYGYTF. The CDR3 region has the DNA TGTGCCAGCAGCCTTTCGTCGACAGGATATGGCTACACCTTC.

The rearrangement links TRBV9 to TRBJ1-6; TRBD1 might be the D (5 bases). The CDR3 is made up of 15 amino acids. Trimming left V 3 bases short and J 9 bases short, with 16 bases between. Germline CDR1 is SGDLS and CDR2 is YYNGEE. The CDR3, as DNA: TGTGCCAGCAGCGGACAAGGCAGGGTCGGTTCACCCCTCCACTTT. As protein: CASSGQGRVGSPLHF.

The CDR3 region has the DNA TGTGCCAGCAGCATCCCCTCCCCTGTGGAGACCCAGTACTTC. Its translation is CASSIPSPVETQYF. The J gene is TRBJ2-5, the V gene TRBV6-2 or TRBV6-3; no reliable D call. Germline assignment: CDR1 MNHEY and CDR2 SVGEGT. Trimming took off 6 bases at V and 5 bases at J, with 16 bases between the two ends. The CDR3 is made up of 14 amino acids.

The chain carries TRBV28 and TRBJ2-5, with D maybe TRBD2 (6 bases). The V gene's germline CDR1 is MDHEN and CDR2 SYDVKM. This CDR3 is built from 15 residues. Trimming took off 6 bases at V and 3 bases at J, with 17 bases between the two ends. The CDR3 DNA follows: TGTGCCAGCAGCCACCTCGGGGGTCTGGAAGAGACCCAGTACTTC. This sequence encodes CASSHLGGLEETQYF. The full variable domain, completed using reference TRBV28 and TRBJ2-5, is DVKVTQSSRYLVKRTGEKVFLECVQDMDHENMFWYRQDPGLGLRLIYFSYDVKMKEKGDIPEGYSVSREKKERFSLILESASTNQTSMYLCASSHLGGLEETQYFGPGTRLLVL.

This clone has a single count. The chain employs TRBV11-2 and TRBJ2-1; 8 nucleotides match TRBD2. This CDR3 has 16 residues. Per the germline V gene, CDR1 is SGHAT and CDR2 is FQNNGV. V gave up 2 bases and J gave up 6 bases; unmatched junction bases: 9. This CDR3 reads CASSLFTGTRLNEQFF. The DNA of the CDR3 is TGTGCCAGCAGCTTATTCACCGGGACTAGGCTCAATGAGCAGTTCTTC.

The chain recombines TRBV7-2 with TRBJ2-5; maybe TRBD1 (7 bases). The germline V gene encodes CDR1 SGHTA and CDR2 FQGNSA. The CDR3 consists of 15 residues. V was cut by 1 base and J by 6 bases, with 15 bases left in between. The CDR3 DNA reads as TGTGCCAGCAGCTTAGGTACTCAGGGGGGAAAGACCCAGTACTTC. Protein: CASSLGTQGGKTQYF.

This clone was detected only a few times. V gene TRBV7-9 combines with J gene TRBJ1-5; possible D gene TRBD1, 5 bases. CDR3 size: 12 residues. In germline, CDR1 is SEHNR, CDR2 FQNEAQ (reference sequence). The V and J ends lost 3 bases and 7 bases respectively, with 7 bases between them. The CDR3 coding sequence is TGTGCCAGCAGCTTGGACACGCAGCCCCAGCATTTT. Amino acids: CASSLDTQPQHF.

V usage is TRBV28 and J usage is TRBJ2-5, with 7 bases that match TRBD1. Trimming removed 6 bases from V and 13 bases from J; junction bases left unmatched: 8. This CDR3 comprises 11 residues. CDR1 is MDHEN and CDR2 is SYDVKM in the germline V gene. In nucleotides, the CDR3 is TGTGCCAGCAGCGACAGGGAAAGGCGGTACTTC. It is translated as CASSDRERRYF.

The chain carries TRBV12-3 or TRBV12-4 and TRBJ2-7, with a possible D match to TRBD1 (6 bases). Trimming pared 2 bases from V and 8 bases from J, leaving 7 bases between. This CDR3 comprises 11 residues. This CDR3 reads CASSLQGKQYF. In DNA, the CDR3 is TGTGCCAGCAGTTTACAGGGGAAGCAGTACTTC.

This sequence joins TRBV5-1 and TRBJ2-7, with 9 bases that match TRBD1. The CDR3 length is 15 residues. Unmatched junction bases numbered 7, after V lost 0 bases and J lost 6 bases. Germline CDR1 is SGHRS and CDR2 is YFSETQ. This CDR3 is CASSLDPGQGREQYF. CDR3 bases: TGCGCCAGCAGCTTGGACCCGGGACAGGGACGCGAGCAGTACTTC. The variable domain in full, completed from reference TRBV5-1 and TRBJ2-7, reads KAGVTQTPRYLIKTRGQQVTLSCSPISGHRSVSWYQQTPGQGLQFLFEYFSETQRNKGNFPGRFSGRQFSNSRSEMNVSTLELGDSALYLCASSLDPGQGREQYFGPGTRLTVT.

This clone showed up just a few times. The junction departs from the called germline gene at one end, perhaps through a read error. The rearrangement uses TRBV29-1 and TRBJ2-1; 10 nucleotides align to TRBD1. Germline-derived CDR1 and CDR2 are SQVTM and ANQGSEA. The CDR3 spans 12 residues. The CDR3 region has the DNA TGCAGCGTGGTGATCCGGGACAGGGGCAATGTCTTC. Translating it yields CSVVIRDRGNVF.

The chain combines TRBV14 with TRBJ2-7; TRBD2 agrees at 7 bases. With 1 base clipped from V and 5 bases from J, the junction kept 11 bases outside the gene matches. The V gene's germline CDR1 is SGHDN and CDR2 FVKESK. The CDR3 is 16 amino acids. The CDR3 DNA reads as TGTGCCAGCAGCCAAGGGAGCGGGGAGCCACTGCACGAGCAGTACTTC. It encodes CASSQGSGEPLHEQYF.

The CDR3 sequence is CASSIAGGIASTDTQYF. The CDR3 nucleotides are TGTGCCAGTAGTATCGCGGGAGGGATAGCTAGCACAGATACGCAGTATTTT. The rearrangement links TRBV19 to TRBJ2-3, with 9 positions matching TRBD2. The length of the CDR3 is 17 residues. Germline V lookup: CDR1 LNHDA, CDR2 SQIVND (reference sequence). After removal of 3 bases from V and 0 bases from J, the junction contained 7 bases not matched to a gene.

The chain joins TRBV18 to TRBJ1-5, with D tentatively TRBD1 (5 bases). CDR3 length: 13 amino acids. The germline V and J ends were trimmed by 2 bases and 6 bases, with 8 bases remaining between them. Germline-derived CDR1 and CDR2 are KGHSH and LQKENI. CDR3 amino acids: CASSPAGVQPQHF. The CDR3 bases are TGTGCCAGCTCACCAGCGGGGGTTCAGCCCCAGCATTTT.

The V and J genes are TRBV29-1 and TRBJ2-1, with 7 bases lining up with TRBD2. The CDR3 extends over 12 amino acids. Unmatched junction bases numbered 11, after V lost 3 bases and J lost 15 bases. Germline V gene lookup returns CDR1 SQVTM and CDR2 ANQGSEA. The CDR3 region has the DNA TGCAGCGTTGAGGGACTACCTACGCTGTTGTTCTTC. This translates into CSVEGLPTLLFF.

The CDR3 bases are TGTGCCAGCAGTTCGGGACAGGGTGGTTGGGTTGGCTACACCTTC. Its protein is CASSSGQGGWVGYTF. The rearrangement uses TRBV28 and TRBJ1-2, with 9 bases aligning to TRBD1. Germline trimming cut 4 bases from V and 7 bases from J; bases unmatched to any gene: 10. The germline V gene encodes CDR1 MDHEN and CDR2 SYDVKM. The CDR3 is 15 amino acids.

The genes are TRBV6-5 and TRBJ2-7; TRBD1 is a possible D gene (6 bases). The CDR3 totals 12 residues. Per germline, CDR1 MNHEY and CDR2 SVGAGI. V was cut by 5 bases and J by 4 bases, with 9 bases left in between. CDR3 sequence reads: CASSRTDYEQYF. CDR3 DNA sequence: TGTGCCAGCAGTAGGACAGATTACGAGCAGTACTTC.

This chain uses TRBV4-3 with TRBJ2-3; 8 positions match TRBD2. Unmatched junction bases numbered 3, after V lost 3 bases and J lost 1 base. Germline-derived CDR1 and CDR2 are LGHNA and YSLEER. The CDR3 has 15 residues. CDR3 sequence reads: CASSQGTSRTDTQYF. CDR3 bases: TGCGCCAGCAGCCAGGGGACTAGTCGCACAGATACGCAGTATTTT.

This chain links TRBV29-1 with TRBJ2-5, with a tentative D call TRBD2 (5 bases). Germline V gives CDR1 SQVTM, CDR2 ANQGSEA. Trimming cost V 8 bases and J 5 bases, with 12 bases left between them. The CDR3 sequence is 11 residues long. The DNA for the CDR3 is TGCAGCCTCAGGAGAGGGGAGACCCAGTACTTC. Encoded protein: CSLRRGETQYF.

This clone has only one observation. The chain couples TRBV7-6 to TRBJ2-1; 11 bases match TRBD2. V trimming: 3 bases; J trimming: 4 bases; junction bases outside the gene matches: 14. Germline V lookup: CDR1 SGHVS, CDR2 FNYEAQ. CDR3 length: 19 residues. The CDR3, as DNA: TGTGCCAGCAGCTTTACCCCGACTAGCGGGAACCTCCCTTACAATGAGCAGTTCTTC. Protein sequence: CASSFTPTSGNLPYNEQFF.

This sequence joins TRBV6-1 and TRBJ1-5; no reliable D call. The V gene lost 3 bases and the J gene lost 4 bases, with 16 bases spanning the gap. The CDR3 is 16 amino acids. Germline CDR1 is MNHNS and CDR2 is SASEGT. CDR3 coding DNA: TGTGCCAGCAGTGAGGTCGACTTACTAAGAAATCAGCCCCAGCATTTT. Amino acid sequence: CASSEVDLLRNQPQHF.

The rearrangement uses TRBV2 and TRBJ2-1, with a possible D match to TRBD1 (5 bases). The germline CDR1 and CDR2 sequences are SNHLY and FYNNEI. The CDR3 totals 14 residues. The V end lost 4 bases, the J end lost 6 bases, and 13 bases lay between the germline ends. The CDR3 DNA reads TGTGCCAGCAGTGGAATAGGGGAAGGCAATGAGCAGTTCTTC. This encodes CASSGIGEGNEQFF. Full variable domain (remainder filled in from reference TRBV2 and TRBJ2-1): EPEVTQTPSHQVTQMGQEVILRCVPISNHLYFYWYRQILGQKVEFLVSFYNNEISEKSEIFDDQFSVERPDGSNFTLKIRSTKLEDSAMYFCASSGIGEGNEQFFGPGTRLTVL.

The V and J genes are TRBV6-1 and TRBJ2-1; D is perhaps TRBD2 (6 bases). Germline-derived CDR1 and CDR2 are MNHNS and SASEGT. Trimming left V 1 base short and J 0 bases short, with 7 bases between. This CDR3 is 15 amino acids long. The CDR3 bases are TGTGCCAGCAGTGAAGAAGCGGGCTCCTACAATGAGCAGTTCTTC. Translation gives CASSEEAGSYNEQFF.

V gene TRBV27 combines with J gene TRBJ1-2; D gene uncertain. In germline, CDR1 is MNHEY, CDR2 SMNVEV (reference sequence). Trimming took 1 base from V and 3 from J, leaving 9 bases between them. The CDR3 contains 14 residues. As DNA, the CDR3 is TGTGCCAGCAGTTTATACCCAGGCCACTATGGCTACACCTTC. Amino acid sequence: CASSLYPGHYGYTF.

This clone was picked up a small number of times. The DNA of the CDR3 is TGTGCCAGCAATACAGGGAACACTGAAGCTTTCTTT. Translation: CASNTGNTEAFF. This rearrangement joins TRBV6-5 to TRBJ1-1; a weak D match, TRBD1 (5 bases). Germline V lookup: CDR1 MNHEY, CDR2 SVGAGI. The CDR3 has 12 amino acids. The V gene lost 7 bases and the J gene lost 1 base, with 7 bases spanning the gap.

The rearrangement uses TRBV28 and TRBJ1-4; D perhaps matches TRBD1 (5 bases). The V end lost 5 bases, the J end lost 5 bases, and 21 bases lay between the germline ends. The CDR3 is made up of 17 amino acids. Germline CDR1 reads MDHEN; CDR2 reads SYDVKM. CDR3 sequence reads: CASSPPAHLGGNEKLFF. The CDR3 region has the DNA TGTGCCAGCAGTCCCCCAGCACACCTGGGGGGAAATGAAAAACTGTTTTTT.

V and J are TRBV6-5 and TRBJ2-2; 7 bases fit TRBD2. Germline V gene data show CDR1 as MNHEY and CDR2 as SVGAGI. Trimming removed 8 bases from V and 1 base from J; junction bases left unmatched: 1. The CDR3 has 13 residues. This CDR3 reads CASQRENTGELFF. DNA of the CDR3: TGTGCCAGCCAGCGGGAGAACACCGGGGAGCTGTTTTTT.

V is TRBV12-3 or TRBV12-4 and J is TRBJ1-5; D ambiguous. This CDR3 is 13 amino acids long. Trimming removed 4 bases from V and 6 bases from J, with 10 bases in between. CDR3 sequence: CASSSLFGQPQHF. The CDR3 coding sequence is TGTGCCAGCAGTTCCCTGTTCGGTCAGCCCCAGCATTTT.